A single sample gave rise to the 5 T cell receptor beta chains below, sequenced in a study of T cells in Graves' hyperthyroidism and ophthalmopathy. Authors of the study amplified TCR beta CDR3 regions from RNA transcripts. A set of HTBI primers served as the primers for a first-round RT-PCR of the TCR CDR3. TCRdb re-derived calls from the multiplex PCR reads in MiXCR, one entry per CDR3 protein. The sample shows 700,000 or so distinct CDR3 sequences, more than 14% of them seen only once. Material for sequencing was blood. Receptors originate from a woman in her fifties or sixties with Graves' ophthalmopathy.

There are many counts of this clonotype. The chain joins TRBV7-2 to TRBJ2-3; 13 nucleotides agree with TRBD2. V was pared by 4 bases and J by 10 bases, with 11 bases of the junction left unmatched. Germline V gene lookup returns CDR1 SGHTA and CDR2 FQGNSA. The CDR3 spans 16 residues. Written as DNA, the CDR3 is TGTGCCAGCAGCTGGAGGACTAGCGGGAGAGGTATTGCGCAGTATTTT. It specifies CASSWRTSGRGIAQYF.

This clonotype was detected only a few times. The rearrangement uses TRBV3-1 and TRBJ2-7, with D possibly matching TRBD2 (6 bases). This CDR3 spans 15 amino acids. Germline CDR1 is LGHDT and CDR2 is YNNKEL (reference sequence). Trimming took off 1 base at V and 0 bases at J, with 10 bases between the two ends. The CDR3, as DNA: TGTGCCAGCAGCCAAGTGCCGGGAGACTCCTACGAGCAGTACTTC. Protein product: CASSQVPGDSYEQYF.

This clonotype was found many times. CDR3 region: CASSGGDTDTQYF. The CDR3 region has the DNA TGTGCCAGCAGTGGGGGAGATACAGATACGCAGTATTTT. The V gene is TRBV6-1, the J gene TRBJ2-3, with D possibly TRBD2 on 5 matching bases. CDR3 size: 13 residues. The V end was cut by 4 bases, the J end by 3 bases, with 8 bases between. Germline V gives CDR1 MNHNS, CDR2 SASEGT.

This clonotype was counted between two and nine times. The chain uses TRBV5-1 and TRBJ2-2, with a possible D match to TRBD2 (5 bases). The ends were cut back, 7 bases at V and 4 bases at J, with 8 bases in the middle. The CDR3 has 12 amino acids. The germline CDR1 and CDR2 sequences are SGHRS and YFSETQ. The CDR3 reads CASEGSTGELFF. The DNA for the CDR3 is TGCGCCAGCGAGGGCTCCACCGGGGAGCTGTTTTTT.

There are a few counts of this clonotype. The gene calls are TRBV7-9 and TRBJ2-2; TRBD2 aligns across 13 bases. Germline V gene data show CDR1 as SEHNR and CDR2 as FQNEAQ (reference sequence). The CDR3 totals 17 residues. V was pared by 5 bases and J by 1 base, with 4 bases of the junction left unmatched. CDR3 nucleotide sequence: TGTGCCAGCAGCATCCGACTAGCGGGAGGGAACACCGGGGAGCTGTTTTTT. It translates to CASSIRLAGGNTGELFF.